These T cell receptor beta chains were read from a single sample in a study of sequential checkpoint blockade in melanoma. Sequenced by immunoSEQ multiplex PCR; TCRdb stores in-frame clones only, minus some. The sample consists of about 11,000 clones, approximately 72% of them appearing once. The specimen was CD8+ T cells sorted from blood (inferred from file names), collected from a patient given nivolumab and ipilimumab in sequence. Receptors were obtained from a human donor with melanoma. The CDR3 runs from the conserved cysteine through the conserved F or W. Fields, in order: clone size, D gene, V gene, J gene, CDR3 DNA, CDR3 protein. D genes are given only for firm matches. Some rows have no size entry. The others give once, few or many, or a class for an expanded clone.

>NA|TRBD2|TRBV7-8|TRBJ2-2
TGTGCCCTAAAGACTAGCGTCACCGGGGAGCTGTTTTTT
CALKTSVTGELFF
>once|NA|TRBV5-1|TRBJ2-2
TGCGCCAGCAGCCCATATACAGGGACCGGGGAGCTGTTTTTT
CASSPYTGTGELFF
>NA|NA|TRBV9|TRBJ2-1
TGTGCCAGCAGCGGGAACAGGAAAACATCTAACAATGAGCAGTTCTTC
CASSGNRKTSNNEQFF
>NA|TRBD1|TRBV7-9|TRBJ1-2
TGTGCCAGCAGCCTAGGGACAGGGGACGGCTACACCTTC
CASSLGTGDGYTF
>NA|NA|TRBV25-1|TRBJ1-3
TGTGCCAGCAGTGGTGACAGCTCTGGAAACACCATATATTTT
CASSGDSSGNTIYF
>NA|TRBD2|TRBV7-6|TRBJ2-1
TGTGCCAGCAGCTTACAGGGCGGGGGGGCCACAAGGGAGCAGTTCTTC
CASSLQGGGATREQFF
>NA|NA|TRBV9|TRBJ2-3
TGTGCCAGCGCTAGGGGGGGGCGGGATACGCAGTATTTT
CASARGGRDTQYF
>few|NA|TRBV27|TRBJ1-4
TGTGCCAGCAGTCCCCTTGCAACTAATGAAAAACTGTTTTTT
CASSPLATNEKLFF
>NA|NA|TRBV27|TRBJ2-7
TGTGCCAGCAGTTTATTAGCAGAGGGCGACGAGCAGTACTTC
CASSLLAEGDEQYF
>NA|TRBD2|TRBV2|TRBJ2-3
TGTGCCAGCAGTGAGCTAGCGGGAGGGGCAGATACGCAGTATTTT
CASSELAGGADTQYF
>NA|TRBD1|TRBV19|TRBJ1-1
TGTGCCAGTACCGGGTGGACAGGGATGGGTTCTGAAGCTTTCTTT
CASTGWTGMGSEAFF
>once|NA|TRBV6-5|TRBJ1-6
TGTGCCAGCAGTCCCCGACAGAACTTCTATTCACCCCTCCACTTT
CASSPRQNFYSPLHF
>NA|TRBD1|TRBV9|TRBJ1-1
TGTGCCAGCAGCGTAACAGGACAGGGGAACACTGAAGCTTTCTTT
CASSVTGQGNTEAFF
>NA|NA|TRBV7-9|TRBJ2-2
TGTGCCGCGCACAGGGACACCGGGGAGCTGTTTTTT
CAAHRDTGELFF
>NA|NA|TRBV7-9|TRBJ2-5
TGTGCCAGCAGCTTAGCGGATTCGGAGGAGGAGACCCAGTACTTC
CASSLADSEEETQYF
>NA|NA|TRBV11-3|TRBJ2-7
TGTGCCAGCAACACGGGACTTTCCTACGAGCAGTACTTC
CASNTGLSYEQYF
>NA|TRBD1|TRBV5-8|TRBJ1-5
TGTGCCAGCAGCCCCGACAGGGTCGGTGGGCAGCCCCAGCATTTT
CASSPDRVGGQPQHF
>NA|TRBD1|TRBV7-8|TRBJ1-1
TGTGCCAGCAGCGACAGGGCCCTAAACACTGAAGCTTTCTTT
CASSDRALNTEAFF
>NA|TRBD1|TRBV28|TRBJ2-5
TGTGCCAGCAGTCTTTCCGGGACAGCGTGGAAGTACCAAGAGACCCAGTACTTC
CASSLSGTAWKYQETQYF
>NA|NA|TRBV28|TRBJ2-3
TGTGCCAGCAGTTTACAATTACCGGGATCCAGCACAGATACGCAGTATTTT
CASSLQLPGSSTDTQYF
>NA|TRBD2|TRBV6-4|TRBJ2-2
TGTGCCAGCAGTGAGGCGGGGGGGCGCGACACCGGGGAGCTGTTTTTT
CASSEAGGRDTGELFF
>NA|NA|TRBV11-2|TRBJ2-7
TGTGCCAGCAGTCAGCGGACCCTTGCCTACGAGCAGTACTTC
CASSQRTLAYEQYF
>NA|NA|TRBV15|TRBJ1-5
TGTGCCACCAGGGATTCGGGAAATAATCAGCCCCAGCATTTT
CATRDSGNNQPQHF
>NA|NA|TRBV30|TRBJ2-7
TGTGCCTGGAGTCCTGATAGTGGCTACGAGCAGTACTTC
CAWSPDSGYEQYF
>NA|NA|TRBV19|TRBJ2-7
TGTGCCAGTAGCCCTGGACAACCGAACCGCTACGAGCAGTACTTC
CASSPGQPNRYEQYF
>NA|NA|TRBV4-1|TRBJ1-5
TGCGCCAGCAGCCAAGCCGGAACCGGGGGGAGGAATCAGCCCCAGCATTTT
CASSQAGTGGRNQPQHF
>NA|TRBD1|TRBV19|TRBJ2-7
TGTGCCAGTACCTTCAGGGGACAGGTTCGCGAGCAGTACTTC
CASTFRGQVREQYF
>NA|TRBD1|TRBV6-1|TRBJ1-5
TGTGCCAGCAGTGATAGGCCCCAGGGGGCAGGCAATCAGCCCCAGCATTTT
CASSDRPQGAGNQPQHF
>NA|NA|TRBV5-1|TRBJ2-2
TGCGCCAGCAGGACTAGTGGGACCACCGGGGAGCTGTTTTTT
CASRTSGTTGELFF
>NA|TRBD1|TRBV7-9|TRBJ1-6
TGTGCCAGCAGCCCGGGACAGGGACCTTCACCCCTCCACTTT
CASSPGQGPSPLHF
>few|NA|TRBV19|TRBJ2-7
TGTGCCAGTAGTATGGGGCAGGCTTACTACGAGCAGTACTTC
CASSMGQAYYEQYF